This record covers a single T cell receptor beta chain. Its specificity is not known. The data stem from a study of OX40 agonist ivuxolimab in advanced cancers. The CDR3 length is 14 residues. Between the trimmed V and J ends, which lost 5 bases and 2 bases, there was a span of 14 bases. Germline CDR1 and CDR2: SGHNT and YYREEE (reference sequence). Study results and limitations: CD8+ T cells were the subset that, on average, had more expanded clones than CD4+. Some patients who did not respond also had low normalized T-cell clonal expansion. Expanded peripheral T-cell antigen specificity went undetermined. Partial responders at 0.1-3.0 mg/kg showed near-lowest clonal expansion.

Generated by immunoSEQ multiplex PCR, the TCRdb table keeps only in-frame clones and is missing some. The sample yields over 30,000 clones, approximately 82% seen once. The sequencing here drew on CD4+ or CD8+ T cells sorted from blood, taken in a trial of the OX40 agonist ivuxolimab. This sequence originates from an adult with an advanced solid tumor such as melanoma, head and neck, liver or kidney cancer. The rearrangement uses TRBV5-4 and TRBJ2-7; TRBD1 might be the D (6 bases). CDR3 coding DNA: TGTGCCAGCAGACTTCAGGGGTCTCCCTACGAGCAGTACTTC. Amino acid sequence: CASRLQGSPYEQYF.